This T cell receptor (beta chain) was sequenced during a study of blood T cells in healthy people across ages. Findings and limits, study-wide: Diversity estimates drawn from one million T cells were deemed underestimates.

This clonotype showed up just a few times. What it binds is unknown. The second PCR ran roughly 6 to 12 cycles with a sample-barcoded 5' primer and J-beta primers. Each of the cDNA molecules was tagged by a template-switch adaptor with 12 random nucleotides. TCRdb re-called the 5' RACE reads with MiXCR, one entry per CDR3 protein. Counted here are 1.8 million or so distinct CDR3 sequences, roughly 43% occurring once; the ten biggest clones make up roughly 23%. Trimming took 6 bases from V and 2 from J, leaving 25 bases between them. Germline CDR1 and CDR2: DFQATT and SNEGSKA (reference sequence). CDR3 length: 17 residues.

Sequenced: blood. V gene TRBV20-1 combines with J gene TRBJ2-5, with D possibly matching TRBD2 (6 bases). The TCR originated in a human donor in good health. DNA for the CDR3: TGCAGTGCCACGGGCGGCTTGGGCGGGGCATTACAAGAGACCCAGTACTTC. Amino acid sequence: CSATGGLGGALQETQYF.